This entry concerns a single T cell receptor (beta chain). This entry is derived from a study of blood T cell repertoires in COVID-19. Whole-study context: Whether acute or convalescent, the COVID-19 samples came from the United States, Italy and Spain. From T cells, B-cell-depleted T cells, or PBMCs came the material, which was cDNA or gDNA.

Adults between about 18 and 89 years of age took part from 24 US areas. Authors' data handling: Scientists estimated how many nucleated cells there were by amplifying reference gene primers. Clones were sequenced by immunoSEQ multiplex PCR, and TCRdb holds only the in-frame ones, with some missing. Clone size and the V and J calls come from that table; the DNA yielded D and trimming. The sample carries about 210,000 clones, 80% to 90% recorded once. The CDR3 is 12 amino acids. V was shortened by 7 bases and J by 3 bases, with 9 bases between the two germline ends. The chain joins TRBV12-3 or TRBV12-4 to TRBJ1-1; weak D call: TRBD1 (5 bases). Source material: PBMCs or T cells enriched from blood (not recorded which). The receptor was derived from a man younger than 35 with acute COVID-19. CDR3 nucleotide sequence: TGTGCCAGCAATGGGGGGTACACTGAAGCTTTCTTT. This sequence encodes CASNGGYTEAFF.